These 15 T cell receptor beta chains share one sample of origin, sequenced in a study of identical twins. TCRdb analysed the 5' RACE reads with MiXCR anew, one entry per CDR3 protein. Among 1.5 million to 2 million distinct CDR3 sequences listed, less than 40% were seen once. What was sequenced was cord blood. The receptors originated from a newborn girl in good health.

V is TRBV2 and J is TRBJ1-2; TRBD1 matches at 7 bases. CDR3 length equals 15 residues. Germline-derived CDR1 and CDR2 are SNHLY and FYNNEI. J lost 6 bases, V lost 7 bases, and 14 bases had no gene match. The CDR3 coding sequence is TGTGCCAGCACCGAGGAGGGGGCGCCTCATGATGGCTACACCTTC. This gives the protein CASTEEGAPHDGYTF.

V is TRBV20-1 and J is TRBJ1-1; D gene ambiguous. The V gene's germline CDR1 is DFQATT and CDR2 SNEGSKA (reference sequence). CDR3 size: 13 residues. V was trimmed by 3 bases and J by 0 bases, leaving 8 bases between them. CDR3 coding DNA: TGCAGTGCTAGGCGGGAGATGAACACTGAAGCTTTCTTT. This gives the protein CSARREMNTEAFF.

This clonotype was recorded a few times. The chain is built from TRBV24-1 and TRBJ2-5, with TRBD1 as a possible D gene (5 bases). Germline V gives CDR1 KGHDR, CDR2 SFDVKD. The CDR3 runs 15 residues. V was cut by 4 bases and J by 5 bases, with 16 bases left in between. CDR3 residues: CATSDWQGSWETQYF. CDR3 nucleotides: TGTGCCACCAGTGACTGGCAGGGAAGCTGGGAGACCCAGTACTTC.

This clonotype came up many times. The rearrangement joins TRBV12-3 or TRBV12-4 to TRBJ2-4; unclear D gene. V lost 5 bases and J 0 bases, leaving 26 bases between the germline ends. This CDR3 region has 20 residues. Written as DNA, the CDR3 is TGTGCCAGCAGTCCTCTGCTGGGTAGAGCTCAGTCCGAAGCCAAAAACATTCAGTACTTC. Translation gives CASSPLLGRAQSEAKNIQYF.

In its sample, this clonotype was seen a few times. This chain uses TRBV5-1 with TRBJ1-4; a possible D gene is TRBD1 (5 bases). Germline CDR1 and CDR2: SGHRS and YFSETQ. V was clipped by 2 bases and J by 3 bases, with 11 bases between them. The CDR3 has 15 residues. The CDR3 DNA is TGCGCCAGCAGCTTAAGGACACCAGCTAATGAAAAACTGTTTTTT. It encodes CASSLRTPANEKLFF.

The chain employs TRBV20-1 and TRBJ1-1; TRBD1 matches 9 bases. This CDR3 has 18 amino acids. V dropped 0 bases and J dropped 1; count of bases not matched to a gene: 12. Germline CDR1 reads DFQATT; CDR2 reads SNEGSKA (reference sequence). The CDR3 here is CSARDRKTGGTSNTEAFF. CDR3 bases: TGCAGTGCTAGAGATCGTAAGACAGGGGGGACTTCGAACACTGAAGCTTTCTTT.

The chain combines TRBV4-2 with TRBJ1-5, with 7 bases that match TRBD1. CDR3 length equals 18 residues. V dropped 2 bases and J dropped 1; count of bases not matched to a gene: 11. Germline CDR1 LGHNA, CDR2 YNFKEQ. CDR3 DNA sequence: TGTGCCAGCAGCCAACTCAGGGGGTTACATGGAAGCAATCAGCCCCAGCATTTT. Translating it yields CASSQLRGLHGSNQPQHF.

The genes are TRBV6-6 and TRBJ2-3, with 8 bases fitting TRBD2. Unmatched junction bases numbered 2, after V lost 2 bases and J lost 4 bases. The germline V gene has CDR1 MNHNY and CDR2 SVGAGI (reference sequence). The CDR3 has 14 amino acids. The CDR3 loop reads CASSYQRGPDTQYF. DNA of the CDR3: TGTGCCAGCAGTTACCAGCGGGGGCCAGATACGCAGTATTTT.

V usage is TRBV12-3 or TRBV12-4 and J usage is TRBJ2-1; the match to TRBD2 covers 16 bases. V lost 6 bases, J lost 2 bases, and 7 bases stayed unmatched. The CDR3 consists of 18 residues. In nucleotides, the CDR3 is TGTGCCAGCAGACCCGGGACTAGCGGGGGGGCCGCCTACAATGAGCAGTTCTTC. Residues: CASRPGTSGGAAYNEQFF.

V gene TRBV2 combines with J gene TRBJ2-3, with 7 bases identical to TRBD2. The CDR3 is 15 amino acids. The V gene's germline CDR1 is SNHLY and CDR2 FYNNEI. V shed 6 bases and J 6 bases; nucleotides not matched to a gene: 12. CDR3 sequence: CASRNRDYIDDTQYF. The CDR3 region has the DNA TGTGCCAGCAGGAACCGGGACTATATAGACGATACGCAGTATTTT.

A word on this clonotype: This may be a read error: a much more frequent sequence differs by one nucleotide. This chain links TRBV7-9 with TRBJ2-5; no firm D call. Germline loops: CDR1 SEHNR, CDR2 FQNEAQ (reference sequence). The CDR3 extends over 15 amino acids. The CDR3 here is CARSLGRAYQETQYF. As DNA, the CDR3 is TGTGCCCGCAGCTTAGGACGGGCTTATCAAGAGACCCAGTACTTC.

The chain combines TRBV5-5 with TRBJ2-3; D may match TRBD1 or TRBD2 (7 bases each). V was pared by 2 bases and J by 3 bases, with 16 bases between. CDR1 and CDR2 from the germline V gene are SGHKS and YYEKEE (reference sequence). The CDR3 runs to 16 residues. The CDR3 is CASSFNTGEGTDTQYF. As DNA, the CDR3 is TGTGCCAGCAGCTTCAATACAGGGGAGGGAACAGATACGCAGTATTTT.

This chain links TRBV5-1 with TRBJ2-1; D ambiguous. The germline V and J ends were trimmed by 0 bases and 0 bases, with 7 bases remaining between them. The CDR3 is 15 residues long. Germline V lookup: CDR1 SGHRS, CDR2 YFSETQ. The CDR3 region is CASSLAPASYNEQFF. CDR3 bases: TGCGCCAGCAGCTTGGCTCCAGCCTCCTACAATGAGCAGTTCTTC.

This clonotype was detected a few times. The rearrangement joins TRBV27 to TRBJ2-4; 10 bases map to TRBD1. After removal of 3 bases from V and 3 bases from J, the junction contained 2 bases not matched to a gene. Germline-derived CDR1 and CDR2 are MNHEY and SMNVEV (reference sequence). The length of the CDR3 is 15 residues. The CDR3 protein is CASSFRTGGKNIQYF. In DNA form, the CDR3 reads TGTGCCAGCAGTTTCCGGACAGGGGGCAAAAACATTCAGTACTTC.

CDR3 protein: CATSRDFVPTDEKLFF. For the CDR3, the DNA is TGTGCCACCAGCAGAGATTTCGTTCCGACTGATGAAAAACTGTTTTTT. The V and J genes are TRBV15 and TRBJ1-4; D gene unclear. The CDR3 sequence is 16 residues long. The V gene lost 0 bases and the J gene lost 6 bases, with 14 bases spanning the gap. The germline gives CDR1 LNHNV, CDR2 YYDKDF (reference sequence).